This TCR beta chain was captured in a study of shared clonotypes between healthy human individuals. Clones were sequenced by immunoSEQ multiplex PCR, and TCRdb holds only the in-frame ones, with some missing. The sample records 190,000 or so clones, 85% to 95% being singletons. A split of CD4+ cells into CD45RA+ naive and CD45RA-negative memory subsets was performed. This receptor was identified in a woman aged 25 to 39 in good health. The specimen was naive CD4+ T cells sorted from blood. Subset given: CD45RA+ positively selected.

The CDR3 region has the DNA TGTGCCAGCAGTCTAAAGGGATTAGGGGGCTACGAGCAGTACTTC. It translates to CASSLKGLGGYEQYF. V gene TRBV6-6 combines with J gene TRBJ2-7; D may be TRBD1 (6 bases). The CDR3 extends over 15 amino acids. Germline CDR1 MNHNY, CDR2 SVGAGI (reference sequence). Between the trimmed V and J ends, which lost 5 bases and 3 bases, there was a span of 17 bases.